A single sample is the source of the 20 T cell receptor beta chains below, sequenced in a study of neurological immune-mediated disorders. TCRdb itself ran the 5' RACE reads through MiXCR, one entry per CDR3 protein. The sample has more than 40,000 distinct CDR3 sequences, less than 2% seen once. Sequencing input: PBMCs. These receptors all stem from a woman aged 40-49 years with multiple sclerosis.

As to this clonotype: A much bigger clone sits one base away, suggesting this may be a read error. This chain uses TRBV6-1 with TRBJ1-2; D remains ambiguous. CDR3 length: 16 residues. CDR1 is MNHNS, CDR2 SASEGT, per germline. Deletions cut 3 bases from V and 0 bases from J, with 14 bases between. In DNA, the CDR3 is TGTGCCAGCAGTGATATTAAAGGGAAAGCTAACTATGGCTACACCTTC. Translated: CASSDIKGKANYGYTF.

At least ten counts were recorded for this clonotype. The CDR3 DNA reads TGCAGTGCTAGAGATGTGACTAGCGGGATCAGTTCCTACGAGCAGTACTTC. Amino acids: CSARDVTSGISSYEQYF. The J gene is TRBJ2-7, the V gene TRBV20-1; TRBD2 aligns across 11 bases. V gave up 0 bases and J gave up 1 base; unmatched junction bases: 8. This CDR3 is 17 amino acids long. CDR1 and CDR2 from the germline V gene are DFQATT and SNEGSKA (reference sequence).

This clonotype was seen many times. The chain joins TRBV5-1 to TRBJ1-1; D ambiguous. Trimming pared 2 bases from V and 1 base from J, leaving 9 bases between. Germline assignment: CDR1 SGHRS and CDR2 YFSETQ. The CDR3 is 14 amino acids. The CDR3 DNA is TGCGCCAGCAGCTTTGTCAGTGGGAACACTGAAGCTTTCTTT. This translates into CASSFVSGNTEAFF. The entire variable domain, with the rest obtained from reference TRBV5-1 and TRBJ1-1, is as follows: KAGVTQTPRYLIKTRGQQVTLSCSPISGHRSVSWYQQTPGQGLQFLFEYFSETQRNKGNFPGRFSGRQFSNSRSEMNVSTLELGDSALYLCASSFVSGNTEAFFGQGTRLTVV.

This sequence joins TRBV29-1 and TRBJ2-1, with a possible D match to TRBD2 (6 bases). CDR3 length: 14 amino acids. Germline loops: CDR1 SQVTM, CDR2 ANQGSEA. V was cut by 7 bases and J by 4 bases, with 17 bases left in between. The chain's CDR3 is CSALRGVVYNEQFF. In nucleotides, the CDR3 is TGCAGCGCGTTGCGGGGTGTCGTTTACAATGAGCAGTTCTTC.

At least ten counts were recorded for this clonotype. The chain carries TRBV12-3 or TRBV12-4 and TRBJ1-2, with D possibly TRBD1 on 5 matching bases. The CDR3 spans 17 residues. The V end lost 0 bases, the J end lost 3 bases, and 17 bases lay between the germline ends. The DNA for the CDR3 is TGTGCCAGCAGTTTAGCGGCAGGGTTGTTGTCCCACTATGGCTACACCTTC. As protein: CASSLAAGLLSHYGYTF.

This clonotype has ten or more counts. The chain couples TRBV12-3 or TRBV12-4 to TRBJ1-1; 9 bases agree with TRBD1. The CDR3 sequence is 15 residues long. V lost 5 bases to trimming and J lost 1 base; unmatched junction nucleotides: 5. CDR3 sequence (DNA): TGTGCCAGCAGTCCATCGGACAGGGGGAACACTGAAGCTTTCTTT. This codes for CASSPSDRGNTEAFF.

This clonotype was detected many times. CDR3 DNA: TGTGCCTGGAGGAGGGGGCTGGGAGGGACTGAAGCTTTCTTT. This translates into CAWRRGLGGTEAFF. V is TRBV30 and J is TRBJ1-1, with 7 bases that match TRBD1. This CDR3 comprises 14 residues. In germline, CDR1 is GTSNPN, CDR2 SVGIG (reference sequence). J was trimmed by 5 bases and V by 3 bases; bases with no gene match: 9. Supplemented by reference TRBV30 and TRBJ1-1, the full variable domain reads SQTIHQWPATLVQPVGSPLSLECTVEGTSNPNLYWYRQAAGRGLQLLFYSVGIGQISSEVPQNLSASRPQDRQFILSSKKLLLSDSGFYLCAWRRGLGGTEAFFGQGTRLTVV.

This clonotype came up many times. The chain joins TRBV6-6 to TRBJ1-3; the D is unclear. There are 15 residues in the CDR3. Germline V gene lookup returns CDR1 MNHNY and CDR2 SVGAGI (reference sequence). The V end was cut by 2 bases, the J end by 3 bases, with 11 bases between. The CDR3 nucleotides read TGTGCCAGCAGTTACAGACGGGCCAATGGAAACACCATATATTTT. Residues: CASSYRRANGNTIYF.

This clonotype was seen at least ten times. This chain joins TRBV5-1 and TRBJ2-3, with 12 bases fitting TRBD2. Germline CDR1 SGHRS, CDR2 YFSETQ. This CDR3 has 16 amino acids. Losses at the gene ends were 0 bases for V and 1 base for J; bases not matched to a gene: 0. The CDR3 sequence is CASSLGLAGGTDTQYF. For the CDR3, the DNA is TGCGCCAGCAGCTTGGGACTAGCGGGGGGCACAGATACGCAGTATTTT. Looking up the rest from reference TRBV5-1 and TRBJ2-3 gives the full variable domain: KAGVTQTPRYLIKTRGQQVTLSCSPISGHRSVSWYQQTPGQGLQFLFEYFSETQRNKGNFPGRFSGRQFSNSRSEMNVSTLELGDSALYLCASSLGLAGGTDTQYFGPGTRLTVL.

This clonotype appeared many times. V is TRBV15 and J is TRBJ1-5, with TRBD1 as a possible D gene (6 bases). The V end was cut by 8 bases, the J end by 4 bases, with 12 bases between. The CDR3 loop spans 13 amino acids. The V gene's germline CDR1 is LNHNV and CDR2 YYDKDF (reference sequence). CDR3 DNA sequence: TGTGCCACCGCAGGGGTACTGAATCAGCCCCAGCATTTT. Translating gives CATAGVLNQPQHF.

This clonotype was detected ten times or more. The chain uses TRBV29-1 and TRBJ2-3; unclear D gene. V dropped 4 bases and J dropped 2 bases, with 10 bases sitting between them. CDR3 length equals 13 residues. Looked up from germline, CDR1 is SQVTM and CDR2 is ANQGSEA. The CDR3 protein is CSVGGRLTDTQYF. CDR3 nucleotides: TGCAGCGTTGGTGGCAGACTCACAGATACGCAGTATTTT.

This clonotype has a count of ten or more. The rearrangement joins TRBV5-1 to TRBJ1-1, with a possible D match to TRBD1 (6 bases). The ends were cut back, 3 bases at V and 0 bases at J, with 12 bases in the middle. The germline CDR1 and CDR2 sequences are SGHRS and YFSETQ. The CDR3 extends over 15 amino acids. The CDR3 region has the DNA TGCGCCAGCAGCTGGGGGGCAGGGGTGAACACTGAAGCTTTCTTT. Residues: CASSWGAGVNTEAFF. Drawing the rest from reference TRBV5-1 and TRBJ1-1, the complete variable domain is KAGVTQTPRYLIKTRGQQVTLSCSPISGHRSVSWYQQTPGQGLQFLFEYFSETQRNKGNFPGRFSGRQFSNSRSEMNVSTLELGDSALYLCASSWGAGVNTEAFFGQGTRLTVV.

This clonotype was seen many times. This rearrangement joins TRBV6-6 to TRBJ2-2; a possible D gene is TRBD2 (5 bases). Germline CDR1 MNHNY, CDR2 SVGAGI (reference sequence). The length of the CDR3 is 15 residues. Deletions cut 5 bases from V and 0 bases from J, with 10 bases between. The CDR3 DNA reads as TGTGCCAGCAGTCCCGGACTTTCGAACACCGGGGAGCTGTTTTTT. Its protein product is CASSPGLSNTGELFF.

This clonotype was found many times. The rearrangement uses TRBV5-1 and TRBJ1-1, with D uncertain. The CDR3 has 14 residues. V lost 4 bases, J lost 3 bases, and 13 bases lay in between. Per the germline V gene, CDR1 is SGHRS and CDR2 is YFSETQ. CDR3 in amino acids: CASSTLGSDTEAFF. For the CDR3, the DNA is TGCGCCAGCAGCACCCTGGGGTCAGACACTGAAGCTTTCTTT.

This clonotype showed up many times. The chain carries TRBV6-6 and TRBJ2-1; TRBD2 matches at 8 bases. V dropped 8 bases and J dropped 7; count of bases not matched to a gene: 10. This CDR3 is 14 amino acids long. The germline CDR1 and CDR2 sequences are MNHNY and SVGAGI (reference sequence). CDR3 sequence (DNA): TGTGCCAGCGGGAAACGGGGGGGCCTAAATGAGCAGTTCTTC. Amino acid sequence: CASGKRGGLNEQFF.

This clonotype was counted at least ten times. The rearrangement joins TRBV20-1 to TRBJ2-5; D perhaps matches TRBD2 (6 bases). The germline V gene has CDR1 DFQATT and CDR2 SNEGSKA (reference sequence). V lost 6 bases and J lost 2, with 13 bases in between. The CDR3 sequence is 13 residues long. CDR3 coding DNA: TGCAGTGCCAGATTAGCGGTACAAGAGACCCAGTACTTC. Its protein product is CSARLAVQETQYF.

This clonotype was counted at least ten times. The chain has TRBV29-1 and TRBJ2-3; no definite D call. V lost 7 bases, J lost 2 bases, and 13 bases lay in between. This CDR3 region has 13 residues. CDR1 is SQVTM, CDR2 ANQGSEA, per germline. Here the CDR3 reads CSAPARLTDTQYF. The CDR3 bases are TGCAGCGCCCCCGCTAGACTCACAGATACGCAGTATTTT.

This clonotype was detected many times. CDR3 region: CASSRGQANTGELFF. CDR3 DNA: TGCGCCAGCAGCCGAGGACAGGCGAACACCGGGGAGCTGTTTTTT. V gene TRBV5-1 combines with J gene TRBJ2-2, with 7 bases identical to TRBD1. Germline-derived CDR1 and CDR2 are SGHRS and YFSETQ. The CDR3 is made up of 15 amino acids. Trimming at V came to 4 bases and at J to 0 bases, leaving 3 bases not matched to a gene.

Ten or more counts support this clonotype. V is TRBV15 and J is TRBJ2-5, with D maybe TRBD2 (5 bases). V lost 0 bases and J 6 bases, leaving 14 bases between the germline ends. Germline V gene data show CDR1 as LNHNV and CDR2 as YYDKDF (reference sequence). The CDR3 covers 15 residues. The chain's CDR3 is CATSRDSSGRKTQYF. CDR3 DNA sequence: TGTGCCACCAGCAGAGATAGTAGTGGGAGAAAGACCCAGTACTTC.

This clonotype came up many times. The rearrangement joins TRBV30 to TRBJ1-2, with 8 bases identical to TRBD1. The CDR3 sequence is 14 residues long. CDR1 and CDR2 from the germline V gene are GTSNPN and SVGIG (reference sequence). Unmatched junction bases numbered 10, after V lost 3 bases and J lost 7 bases. Here the CDR3 reads CAWSGSGGAVGYTF. The CDR3 DNA reads TGTGCCTGGAGCGGATCAGGGGGCGCAGTTGGCTACACCTTC. The variable domain in full, with the rest retrieved from reference TRBV30 and TRBJ1-2, is SQTIHQWPATLVQPVGSPLSLECTVEGTSNPNLYWYRQAAGRGLQLLFYSVGIGQISSEVPQNLSASRPQDRQFILSSKKLLLSDSGFYLCAWSGSGGAVGYTFGSGTRLTVV.